The clone carrying this T cell receptor beta chain was counted between two and nine times. What it binds is not known. The entry originates in a study of regulatory T cells in long-lasting Graves disease. Findings of the study overall: With persistent disease, TRBV28, TRBJ1-2 and TRBJ2-5 were the favored segments. Those with persistent disease had in common more public clonotypes (2,741) than new patients (more than 900).

With iRepertoire HTBI primers and Arm-PCR of CDR3 regions, TCR beta libraries were built. TCRdb analysed the multiplex PCR reads with MiXCR anew, one entry per CDR3 protein. The sample gives about 470,000 distinct CDR3 sequences, roughly 17% of which show up once; over 9% is in the top ten. The length of the CDR3 is 16 residues. The germline CDR1 and CDR2 sequences are WNHNN and SYGVQD (reference sequence). The ends were cut back, 3 bases at V and 0 bases at J, with 11 bases in the middle. Time point meaning: newly diagnosed GD, antithyroid drugs for less than 3 months. PBMC-derived RNA was used for the TCR library. This sample was also put to use in a study of T cells in Graves' hyperthyroidism and ophthalmopathy. That study adds: Expanded thyroid clonotypes (above 0.001) were mostly also found in blood.

The TCR sequence derives from a man aged 40-55 years with Graves disease. The chain carries TRBV10-1 and TRBJ2-2; a possible D gene is TRBD2 (5 bases). Sequenced material: peripheral blood mononuclear cells (PBMCs), taken at new diagnosis, from a patient treated with antithyroid drugs. The CDR3 protein is CASSDGGSSNTGELFF. The DNA for the CDR3 is TGCGCCAGCAGTGACGGTGGGAGTTCGAACACCGGGGAGCTGTTTTTT.